A selection of T cell receptor beta chains follows, all from one sample in a study of response to subunit inactivated influenza vaccine. A single record per CDR3 protein comes from TCRdb applying MiXCR to the RT-PCR reads. Of roughly 760,000 distinct CDR3 sequences in the sample, around 20% were seen once. The input for sequencing was PBMCs from blood, taken about 5 days after vaccination. Receptors were obtained from a man over 45 who received an inactivated influenza vaccine. The CDR3 runs from the conserved cysteine through the conserved F or W. Each record gives: clone size, J gene, V gene, CDR3 protein. Size tells how often a clone was seen (once, few, many) or the class of an expanded clone, and some rows leave it out.

few | TRBJ2-1 | TRBV27 | CASSFLAGGVNEQFF
NA | TRBJ1-2 | TRBV11-2 | CASSYRPPDMGAGGYTF
NA | TRBJ1-1 | TRBV11-2 | CASSLDNNRATKTEAFF
NA | TRBJ2-5 | TRBV7-3 | CASSSRLAGVETQYF
few | TRBJ1-3 | TRBV15 | CATSRGWGTGNTIYF
few | TRBJ2-5 | TRBV11-2 | CASRSLRGETQYF
many | TRBJ2-7 | TRBV20-1 | CSARGQIYEQYF
NA | TRBJ1-3 | TRBV5-1 | CASSRVDGPGGNTIYF
NA | TRBJ2-4 | TRBV20-1 | CSARGTIANIQYF
NA | TRBJ2-7 | TRBV6-1 | CASSRTQGHNEQYF
once | TRBJ2-3 | TRBV11-2 | CASSLDWGQGSTDTQYF
few | TRBJ2-1 | TRBV20-1 | CSARSVSSSYNEQFF
few | TRBJ2-7 | TRBV4-1 | CASSQAAARMGLAGGLREQYF
NA | TRBJ1-5 | TRBV12-3/TRBV12-4 | CASRRKPPNRGRDQPQHF
NA | TRBJ1-1 | TRBV19 | CATYRDRGMSEAFF
many | TRBJ1-1 | TRBV5-1 | CASGPAGQPNTEAFF
few | TRBJ2-5 | TRBV5-5 | CASSSTEQETQYF
NA | TRBJ1-6 | TRBV20-1 | CSARNFMRSPLHF
few | TRBJ2-1 | TRBV29-1 | CSVVGGRVEQFF
few | TRBJ2-7 | TRBV10-3 | CAISVGSFYEQYF
NA | TRBJ2-7 | TRBV3-1 | CASSQVYSSYEQYF
many | TRBJ2-1 | TRBV6-5 | CASSYSGASSYNEQFF
few | TRBJ2-5 | TRBV30 | CAWSVRQGRGETQYF
NA | TRBJ1-5 | TRBV20-1 | CSARESASQPQHF
many | TRBJ2-1 | TRBV7-9 | CASSPSTLPPYNEQFF
NA | TRBJ2-7 | TRBV5-1 | CASSLSFAQEQYF
NA | TRBJ2-3 | TRBV20-1 | CSARLTSGITDTQYF
NA | TRBJ2-4 | TRBV29-1 | CSVIYLDSYENIQYF
NA | TRBJ2-7 | TRBV29-1 | CSVVKFEPYEQYF
few | TRBJ2-4 | TRBV12-3/TRBV12-4 | CASSTTPRRGNIQYF
NA | TRBJ2-7 | TRBV27 | CASSFLVGEPYEQYF
few | TRBJ2-3 | TRBV12-3/TRBV12-4 | CASLEGGTDTQYF
many | TRBJ2-7 | TRBV12-3/TRBV12-4 | CASSLPGTVYEQYF
NA | TRBJ2-7 | TRBV14 | CASSLAVGPVYQQYF